One sample yielded the 10 T cell receptor beta chains listed below, sequenced in a study of OX40 agonist ivuxolimab in advanced cancers. Data came from immunoSEQ multiplex PCR; TCRdb stores just in-frame clones and leaves some out. The sample has 10,000 or so clones, 80% seen once. Sample: CD4+ or CD8+ T cells sorted from blood, taken in a trial of the OX40 agonist ivuxolimab. The receptors originated from an adult with an advanced solid tumor such as melanoma, head and neck, liver or kidney cancer.

This chain connects TRBV6-5 to TRBJ1-1; possible D gene TRBD1, 5 bases. This CDR3 region has 13 residues. Looked up from germline, CDR1 is MNHEY and CDR2 is SVGAGI. V lost 3 bases and J lost 6, with 11 bases in between. CDR3 region: CASSYGGSSEAFF. CDR3 nucleotide sequence: TGTGCCAGCAGTTATGGGGGGAGCTCTGAAGCTTTCTTT.

J is TRBJ1-2 and V is TRBV2; 7 positions agree with TRBD1. There are 13 residues in the CDR3. Per germline, CDR1 SNHLY and CDR2 FYNNEI. After removal of 5 bases from V and 5 bases from J, the junction contained 5 bases not matched to a gene. The CDR3 loop reads CASSPRQGYGYTF. The CDR3 bases are TGTGCCAGCAGTCCAAGACAGGGTTATGGCTACACCTTC.

This clone appeared a single time. CDR3 amino acids: CASSQGRGPGTDTQYF. CDR3 in DNA: TGCGCCAGCAGCCAAGGGAGGGGGCCGGGCACAGATACGCAGTATTTT. The genes are TRBV4-1 and TRBJ2-3; a possible D gene is TRBD1 (7 bases). The ends were cut back, 1 base at V and 1 base at J, with 12 bases in the middle. The length of the CDR3 is 16 residues. Per germline, CDR1 MGHRA and CDR2 YSYEKL.

This clone was detected only once. The J gene is TRBJ2-3, the V gene TRBV19; 11 bases agree with TRBD2. The CDR3 is made up of 16 amino acids. Per the germline V gene, CDR1 is LNHDA and CDR2 is SQIVND (reference sequence). Losses at the gene ends were 5 bases for V and 2 bases for J; bases not matched to a gene: 6. CDR3 protein: CASSEGTSGPTDTQYF. Written as DNA, the CDR3 is TGTGCCAGTAGTGAGGGGACTAGCGGACCCACAGATACGCAGTATTTT. The variable domain in full, with the rest retrieved from reference TRBV19 and TRBJ2-3, is DGGITQSPKYLFRKEGQNVTLSCEQNLNHDAMYWYRQDPGQGLRLIYYSQIVNDFQKGDIAEGYSVSREKKESFPLTVTSAQKNPTAFYLCASSEGTSGPTDTQYFGPGTRLTVL.

This chain's CDR3 is CAWSETNYNSPLHF. CDR3 nucleotides: TGTGCCTGGAGTGAGACGAACTATAATTCACCCCTCCACTTT. This sequence joins TRBV30 and TRBJ1-6; D is undetermined. Germline CDR1 and CDR2: GTSNPN and SVGIG (reference sequence). The CDR3 covers 14 residues. Trimming took off 1 base at V and 3 bases at J, with 7 bases between the two ends.

The rearrangement uses TRBV5-1 and TRBJ2-5; D might be TRBD1 (6 bases). The end of the DNA is better explained by TRBJ2-7, so the J call may be wrong. Germline-derived CDR1 and CDR2 are SGHRS and YFSETQ. This CDR3 is built from 15 residues. The CDR3 spells CASSLDGGHLDEQYF. DNA of the CDR3: TGCGCCAGCAGCTTGGATGGGGGACACCTGGACGAGCAGTACTTC.

The chain recombines TRBV28 with TRBJ1-1, with D uncertain. Per the germline V gene, CDR1 is MDHEN and CDR2 is SYDVKM. V lost 5 bases, J lost 11 bases, and 18 bases lay in between. The CDR3 is 13 residues long. In nucleotides, the CDR3 is TGTGCCAGCAGTCCCTCGACCCTACGGGATGCTTTCTTT. It yields the protein CASSPSTLRDAFF.

This sequence joins TRBV5-6 and TRBJ1-2; D is uncertain. Per the germline V gene, CDR1 is SGHDT and CDR2 is YYEEEE. With 0 bases removed from V and 4 bases from J, the gap between germline ends came to 10 bases. The CDR3 consists of 14 residues. In nucleotides, the CDR3 is TGTGCCAGCAGCTTGGTTACAGAAGTCTATGGCTACACCTTC. Translation gives CASSLVTEVYGYTF.

The chain joins TRBV11-3 to TRBJ2-7, with 9 positions matching TRBD2. The CDR3 spans 14 residues. V was clipped by 5 bases and J by 0 bases; unmatched bases: 2. Germline loops: CDR1 SGHNT, CDR2 YENEEA. In DNA, the CDR3 is TGTGCCAGCAGCCTTAGCGGGAGCTCCTACGAGCAGTACTTC. Translation: CASSLSGSSYEQYF.

DNA for the CDR3: TGTGCCAGCAGCCAAGAAACCCCGGGGTCCTCCTACGAGCAGTACTTC. It yields the protein CASSQETPGSSYEQYF. The genes are TRBV5-8 and TRBJ2-7; D is perhaps TRBD2 (5 bases). Trimming left V 4 bases short and J 0 bases short, with 17 bases between. The CDR3 has 16 amino acids. Germline CDR1 and CDR2: SGHTS and YDEGEE.